This T cell receptor beta chain came from a study of blood T cell repertoires in COVID-19. In the study overall: Specimens from acute and convalescent COVID-19 originated in the United States, Italy and Spain.

Authors' data handling: How many nucleated cells were present was estimated from reference gene primer amplification. Generated by immunoSEQ multiplex PCR, the TCRdb table keeps only in-frame clones and is missing some. That table gives V, J and clone size, and the DNA gave D and trimming. The table has 200,000 to 250,000 clones, approximately 80% seen once. Sequenced material: PBMCs or T cells enriched from blood (not recorded which). This receptor was obtained from a man aged 25 to 40 with acute COVID-19.

For the CDR3, the DNA is TGTGCCAGCAGCTTACTAGCGGGGGGGCTAAGGTACGAGCAGTACTTC. Translation: CASSLLAGGLRYEQYF. The chain uses TRBV5-5 and TRBJ2-7; 13 bases are shared with TRBD2. Germline V gives CDR1 SGHKS, CDR2 YYEKEE (reference sequence). This CDR3 has 16 amino acids. Unmatched junction bases numbered 6, after V lost 2 bases and J lost 4 bases.